Listed below are T cell receptor beta chains from one sample, sequenced in a study of blood T cell repertoires in COVID-19. The repertoire was sequenced with immunoSEQ multiplex PCR; TCRdb's copy has only in-frame clones and lacks some. Here the sample spans approximately 250,000 clones, 84% being singletons. Sequences were obtained from peripheral blood. The receptor source for this set is a woman in her forties who had recovered from COVID-19. Each CDR3 is given with its conserved first and last residue. Not all rows give a size; the values are once, few, many and, for expanded clones, a class.

clone size: once
V gene: TRBV27
J gene: TRBJ1-1
CDR3 protein: CASRGSYTEAFF

clone size: .
V gene: TRBV5-1
J gene: TRBJ2-1
CDR3 protein: CASSHTGDNEQFF

clone size: .
V gene: TRBV4-1
J gene: TRBJ1-5
CDR3 protein: CASSQALDQPQHF

clone size: .
V gene: TRBV4-1
J gene: TRBJ2-3
CDR3 protein: CASSHGLAGGRGTDTQYF

clone size: .
V gene: TRBV5-1
J gene: TRBJ2-7
CDR3 protein: CASSRGTGVDEQYF

clone size: .
V gene: TRBV6-5
J gene: TRBJ2-2
CDR3 protein: CASSMGLHTGELFF

clone size: .
V gene: TRBV7-9
J gene: TRBJ1-2
CDR3 protein: CASSALTGQSGYGYTF

clone size: .
V gene: TRBV7-2
J gene: TRBJ2-5
CDR3 protein: CASSLEWAQETQYF

clone size: .
V gene: TRBV10-1
J gene: TRBJ2-1
CDR3 protein: CASSLAGAYNEQFF

clone size: .
V gene: TRBV19
J gene: TRBJ1-5
CDR3 protein: CATLSGGNQPQHF

clone size: .
V gene: TRBV5-1
J gene: TRBJ1-1
CDR3 protein: CASRIGQGGTEAFF

clone size: .
V gene: TRBV5-1
J gene: TRBJ2-1
CDR3 protein: CASSTGQGRIFNEQFF

clone size: .
V gene: TRBV27
J gene: TRBJ2-1
CDR3 protein: CASSLAGGSNEQFF

clone size: .
V gene: TRBV28
J gene: TRBJ1-5
CDR3 protein: CASIAGNQPQHF

clone size: .
V gene: TRBV24-1
J gene: TRBJ2-3
CDR3 protein: CATSDRGQGTDTQYF

clone size: .
V gene: TRBV28
J gene: TRBJ1-5
CDR3 protein: CASLRLGGRWSNQPQHF

clone size: few
V gene: TRBV5-1
J gene: TRBJ2-5
CDR3 protein: CASSQLPGQQETQYF

clone size: .
V gene: TRBV5-4
J gene: TRBJ1-6
CDR3 protein: CASSLAQQATPLHF

clone size: .
V gene: TRBV25-1
J gene: TRBJ2-3
CDR3 protein: CASSELDSGYGTDTQYF

clone size: once
V gene: TRBV27
J gene: TRBJ1-2
CDR3 protein: CASSFGVPANYGYTF

clone size: .
V gene: TRBV6-6
J gene: TRBJ1-4
CDR3 protein: CASSSRGLEKLFF

clone size: .
V gene: TRBV7-3
J gene: TRBJ2-2
CDR3 protein: CASSGPGDTGELFF

clone size: .
V gene: TRBV19
J gene: TRBJ1-5
CDR3 protein: CASRDGQGFYQPQHF

clone size: many
V gene: TRBV7-9
J gene: TRBJ1-2
CDR3 protein: CASSLDVGPDGYTF

clone size: .
V gene: TRBV19
J gene: TRBJ1-2
CDR3 protein: CASSIGTRGRLDGYTF

clone size: .
V gene: TRBV6-1
J gene: TRBJ1-4
CDR3 protein: CASSEMHRGSIEKLFF

clone size: .
V gene: TRBV7-3
J gene: TRBJ1-5
CDR3 protein: CASSLNSATGANQPQHF

clone size: .
V gene: TRBV5-5
J gene: TRBJ1-4
CDR3 protein: CASSLLAADEKLFF

clone size: .
V gene: TRBV2
J gene: TRBJ2-1
CDR3 protein: CASSPGTGGREQFF

clone size: once
V gene: TRBV7-9
J gene: TRBJ2-7
CDR3 protein: CASSLYPYEQYF

clone size: .
V gene: TRBV5-1
J gene: TRBJ1-6
CDR3 protein: CASSWGGGDSPLHF

clone size: .
V gene: TRBV12-3/TRBV12-4
J gene: TRBJ1-1
CDR3 protein: CASGLGQNTEAFF

clone size: once
V gene: TRBV15
J gene: TRBJ2-7
CDR3 protein: CATREGTGEPHEQYF

clone size: .
V gene: TRBV5-1
J gene: TRBJ1-6
CDR3 protein: CASSFGQGRSPLHF

clone size: .
V gene: TRBV11-2
J gene: TRBJ2-1
CDR3 protein: CASSPTNYNEQFF

clone size: .
V gene: TRBV19
J gene: TRBJ1-5
CDR3 protein: CASSWTGDNQPQHF

clone size: few
V gene: TRBV7-3
J gene: TRBJ2-1
CDR3 protein: CASSLGPSDYNEQFF

clone size: .
V gene: TRBV6-5
J gene: TRBJ1-2
CDR3 protein: CASSYSISQGARSYTF

clone size: few
V gene: TRBV7-2
J gene: TRBJ1-2
CDR3 protein: CASSLASSGQGELGGYTF